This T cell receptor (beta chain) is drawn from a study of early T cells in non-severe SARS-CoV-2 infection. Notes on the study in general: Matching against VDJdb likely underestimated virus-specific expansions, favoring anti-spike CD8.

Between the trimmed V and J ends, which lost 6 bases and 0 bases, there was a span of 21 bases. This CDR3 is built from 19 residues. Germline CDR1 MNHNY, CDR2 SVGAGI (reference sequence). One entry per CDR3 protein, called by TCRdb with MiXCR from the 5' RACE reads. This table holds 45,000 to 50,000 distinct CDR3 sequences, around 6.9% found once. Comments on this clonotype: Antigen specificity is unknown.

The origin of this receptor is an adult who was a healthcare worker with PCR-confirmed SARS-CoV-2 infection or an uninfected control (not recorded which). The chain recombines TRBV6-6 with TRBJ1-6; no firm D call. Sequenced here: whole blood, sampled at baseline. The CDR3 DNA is TGTGCCAGCAGGGACGAACGGATTTATCCCCTCTCCTATAATTCACCCCTCCACTTT. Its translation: CASRDERIYPLSYNSPLHF.